These 21 T cell receptor beta chains were sequenced from one sample in a study of T-cell reconstitution after alpha-beta-depleted transplantation in children. As it was prepared, the TCRbeta library received unique molecular identifiers. TCRdb recomputed calls from the PCR reads with MiXCR, one row per CDR3 protein. The table has hundreds of thousands of distinct CDR3 sequences, about 17% seen once. The sequencing used PBMCs, mostly from graft donor cells, collected 360 days after TCRalphabeta/CD19-depleted stem cell transplant. These receptors were obtained from a boy in the first two years of life who had a stem cell transplant for Wiskott-Aldrich syndrome, so the T cells may come from the graft donor.

The V call is TRBV2, the J call TRBJ2-1; D remains unclear. Per germline, CDR1 SNHLY and CDR2 FYNNEI. The V end was cut by 1 base, the J end by 4 bases, with 11 bases between. The CDR3 covers 15 residues. CDR3 in amino acids: CASSEDGVRYNEQFF. CDR3 sequence (DNA): TGTGCCAGCAGTGAAGATGGGGTGAGGTACAATGAGCAGTTCTTC.

The V gene is TRBV6-1, the J gene TRBJ2-4; D might be TRBD1 (5 bases). Looked up from germline, CDR1 is MNHNS and CDR2 is SASEGT. The V end lost 3 bases, the J end lost 3 bases, and 18 bases lay between the germline ends. CDR3 length: 17 amino acids. Written as DNA, the CDR3 is TGTGCCAGCAGTGATTCCCCAGGGTGGTTCGGCAAAAACATTCAGTACTTC. The encoded protein is CASSDSPGWFGKNIQYF.

The chain combines TRBV20-1 with TRBJ2-7; D is unclear. The CDR3 covers 17 residues. V lost 6 bases, J lost 1 base, and 25 bases lay in between. Germline assignment: CDR1 DFQATT and CDR2 SNEGSKA (reference sequence). This chain's CDR3 is CSAPLGWNAARSYEQYF. The CDR3 DNA follows: TGCAGTGCCCCCCTGGGGTGGAATGCGGCGAGGTCCTACGAGCAGTACTTC.

This clonotype has more than one count but fewer than ten. DNA for the CDR3: TGTGCCAGCAGCTTAGTGGGGACAGTAGGGCTAGCCAAAAACATTCAGTACTTC. It specifies CASSLVGTVGLAKNIQYF. The V gene is TRBV11-2, the J gene TRBJ2-4; TRBD1 aligns across 7 bases. The CDR3 runs 18 residues. The V and J ends lost 1 base and 0 bases, in that order; junction bases with no gene match: 9. Germline V gives CDR1 SGHAT, CDR2 FQNNGV. Combining the CDR3 with reference TRBV11-2 and TRBJ2-4 gives the whole variable domain EAGVAQSPRYKIIEKRQSVAFWCNPISGHATLYWYQQILGQGPKLLIQFQNNGVVDDSQLPKDRFSAERLKGVDSTLKIQPAKLEDSAVYLCASSLVGTVGLAKNIQYFGAGTRLSVL.

The gene calls are TRBV20-1 and TRBJ2-3, with 13 bases that match TRBD2. This CDR3 has 17 residues. V lost 0 bases to trimming and J lost 3 bases; unmatched junction nucleotides: 6. From germline, CDR1 is DFQATT and CDR2 SNEGSKA (reference sequence). CDR3: CSARDRTSGRRTDTQYF. DNA of the CDR3: TGCAGTGCTAGAGATCGGACTAGCGGGAGAAGGACAGATACGCAGTATTTT.

In this sample, this clonotype turned up many times. The chain has TRBV5-1 and TRBJ2-5; no clear D gene. Germline CDR1 and CDR2: SGHRS and YFSETQ. This CDR3 is built from 12 residues. Trimming removed 1 base from V and 5 bases from J, with 6 bases in between. CDR3 bases: TGCGCCAGCAGCTTGACTTGGGAGACCCAGTACTTC. Translation gives CASSLTWETQYF.

V and J are TRBV4-1 and TRBJ2-3; 11 bases line up with TRBD1. CDR3 length: 16 residues. The junction had 3 bases not matched to a gene; V was cut back by 2 bases and J by 2 bases. Germline CDR1 MGHRA, CDR2 YSYEKL. The CDR3 coding sequence is TGCGCCAGCAGCCAACGGACAGGGGGCAACACAGATACGCAGTATTTT. It encodes CASSQRTGGNTDTQYF.

The chain is built from TRBV6-2 or TRBV6-3 and TRBJ2-5; D is perhaps TRBD1 or TRBD2 (5 bases each). Deletions cut 6 bases from V and 0 bases from J, with 14 bases between. CDR3 size: 15 residues. Germline V CDR1 and CDR2: MNHEY, SVGEGT. CDR3 sequence (DNA): TGTGCCAGCAGACCCGGGACGGAACACCAAGAGACCCAGTACTTC. It encodes CASRPGTEHQETQYF.

This clonotype turned up a few times. Germline is not matched at one junction end, which may reflect a read error. The gene calls are TRBV6-6 and TRBJ2-7; D possibly corresponds to TRBD2 (5 bases). CDR1 MNHNY and CDR2 SVGAGI come from the germline V gene (reference sequence). The CDR3 contains 12 residues. CDR3 nucleotides: TGTGCCAGCAGTTTCAACGGGGTCGAGCTGTACTTC. Encoded protein: CASSFNGVELYF.

The chain combines TRBV4-3 with TRBJ2-7; a possible D gene is TRBD2 (6 bases). The CDR3 is 16 amino acids. The germline gives CDR1 LGHNA, CDR2 YSLEER. Deletions cut 2 bases from V and 0 bases from J, with 14 bases between. CDR3 residues: CASSQPLPSASYEQYF. CDR3 coding DNA: TGCGCCAGCAGCCAACCTCTTCCTAGCGCCTCCTACGAGCAGTACTTC.

This clonotype showed up just a few times. The chain combines TRBV15 with TRBJ2-3, with TRBD1 as a possible D gene (5 bases). Germline values: CDR1 LNHNV, CDR2 YYDKDF (reference sequence). V was shortened by 7 bases and J by 9 bases, with 14 bases between the two germline ends. The CDR3 is 12 residues long. CDR3 region: CATTTGRGTQYF. CDR3 nucleotides: TGTGCCACCACTACAGGACGAGGAACGCAGTATTTT.

In DNA form, the CDR3 reads TGTGCCAGCAGTTACATCGCAGGGGTTAGGTACAATGAGCAGTTCTTC. Encoded protein: CASSYIAGVRYNEQFF. This rearrangement joins TRBV6-5 to TRBJ2-1, with a possible D match to TRBD1 (6 bases). Trimming took off 2 bases at V and 4 bases at J, with 15 bases between the two ends. In germline, CDR1 is MNHEY, CDR2 SVGAGI. The CDR3 is 16 residues long.

The chain combines TRBV7-9 with TRBJ1-1; D is unresolved. Trimming cost V 2 bases and J 4 bases, with 14 bases left between them. The CDR3 loop spans 15 amino acids. CDR1 SEHNR and CDR2 FQNEAQ come from the germline V gene (reference sequence). CDR3: CASSLYAGRITEAFF. The CDR3 DNA is TGTGCCAGCAGCTTATATGCCGGACGGATCACTGAAGCTTTCTTT.

This clonotype was picked up a small number of times. The chain links TRBV11-2 to TRBJ2-1; 13 bases agree with TRBD2. V gave up 5 bases and J gave up 9 bases; unmatched junction bases: 13. This CDR3 is 17 amino acids long. Germline V gene lookup returns CDR1 SGHAT and CDR2 FQNNGV. The CDR3 DNA reads TGTGCCAGCAGCCAACGTTGGACTAGCGGGAGACAGCTTGAGCAGTTCTTC. It is translated as CASSQRWTSGRQLEQFF.

This clonotype was observed at least ten times. The chain couples TRBV11-1 to TRBJ2-3; maybe TRBD1 (6 bases). V was shortened by 1 base and J by 0 bases, with 17 bases between the two germline ends. The CDR3 has 18 residues. Germline lookup yields CDR1 SGHAT and CDR2 FQDESV (reference sequence). The CDR3 DNA is TGTGCCAGCAGCTTAGGGACAGTGCTTCCTCATAGCACAGATACGCAGTATTTT. Encoded protein: CASSLGTVLPHSTDTQYF.

This clonotype was seen more than once but under ten times. The chain couples TRBV7-9 to TRBJ2-1; 7 bases are shared with TRBD2. The CDR3 runs to 15 residues. The trim removed 0 bases at V and 8 bases at J, leaving 7 bases unmatched. Germline values: CDR1 SEHNR, CDR2 FQNEAQ (reference sequence). The CDR3 DNA reads TGTGCCAGCAGCTTAGCGGGAGGGCCGAGAGATGAGCAGTTCTTC. Protein: CASSLAGGPRDEQFF.

This clonotype has more than one count but fewer than ten. This sequence joins TRBV12-3 or TRBV12-4 and TRBJ2-2; no clear D gene. V lost 7 bases and J lost 1, with 13 bases in between. The CDR3 runs 15 residues. DNA for the CDR3: TGTGCCAGCACATGGGAAGTTGGGAACACCGGGGAGCTGTTTTTT. Translated: CASTWEVGNTGELFF.

The V and J genes are TRBV12-3 or TRBV12-4 and TRBJ2-1; 7 nucleotides match TRBD2. J gave up 4 bases and V 3 bases, and 6 bases lay outside the gene matches. The CDR3 loop spans 15 amino acids. CDR3 sequence reads: CASSFGGREYNEQFF. The CDR3 region has the DNA TGTGCCAGCAGTTTTGGGGGGAGGGAGTACAATGAGCAGTTCTTC.

The CDR3 DNA is TGTGCCACCAGCAGAGACTACAGTTTTTCCTACGAGCAGTACTTC. Translated: CATSRDYSFSYEQYF. The chain couples TRBV15 to TRBJ2-7; the D is unclear. The germline CDR1 and CDR2 sequences are LNHNV and YYDKDF (reference sequence). Trimming stripped 0 bases from V and 1 base from J, with 10 bases between. The length of the CDR3 is 15 residues.

This clonotype was seen more than once but under ten times. The chain employs TRBV11-3 and TRBJ2-7; D may be TRBD1 (5 bases). Germline CDR1 is SGHNT and CDR2 is YENEEA. V shed 11 bases and J shed 2 bases, with 19 bases lying between them. This CDR3 is 14 amino acids long. Here the CDR3 reads CASQKGLGTYEQYF. CDR3 in DNA: TGTGCCTCACAGAAGGGGTTGGGGACCTACGAGCAGTACTTC.

This clonotype came up a few times. The chain is built from TRBV20-1 and TRBJ2-5; TRBD2 aligns across 7 bases. The V gene end was trimmed by 4 bases and the J gene end by 5 bases; junction bases not matched to a gene: 10. Germline V lookup: CDR1 DFQATT, CDR2 SNEGSKA (reference sequence). The CDR3 sequence is 14 residues long. CDR3 sequence (DNA): TGCAGTGCTATGAGTAGCGGGTGGTGGGAGACCCAGTACTTC. It is translated as CSAMSSGWWETQYF.